This T cell receptor (beta chain) is drawn from a study of shared clonotypes between healthy human individuals. Germline V gene lookup returns CDR1 SGHAT and CDR2 FQDESV (reference sequence). This CDR3 is 14 amino acids long. V lost 8 bases, J lost 0 bases, and 13 bases lay in between. HIV-negative, healthy adults without recent acute infections or vaccinations were the donors. Caucasian adults living in Nashville, Tennessee, provided all samples. Each subset's genomic DNA was shared equally among a number of immunoSEQ plates. Produced via immunoSEQ multiplex PCR; TCRdb's table is partial and in-frame only. Of 2.3 million or so clones listed, 93% are singletons.

The sequence came from a young man in good health. Some clones in this sample may be carry-over from other donors' samples. Sequencing was performed on naive CD4+ T cells from PBMCs. The subset was: CD45RA+ positively selected. The gene calls are TRBV11-1 and TRBJ1-1; D is undetermined. DNA for the CDR3: TGTGCCAGCCGATGGTCGAGAGTGAACACTGAAGCTTTCTTT. It specifies CASRWSRVNTEAFF.